One sample yielded the 27 T cell receptor beta chains listed below, sequenced in a study of T-cell reconstitution after alpha-beta-depleted transplantation in children. The library targeted TCRbeta and was prepared with unique molecular identifiers. One entry per CDR3 protein, called by TCRdb with MiXCR from the PCR reads. Of under 750,000 distinct CDR3 sequences detected, 23% appear once; the ten largest clones hold over 12%. The sample was PBMCs, mostly from graft donor cells, taken 360 days after TCRalphabeta/CD19-depleted stem cell transplant. All receptors derive from a boy under two years old who had a stem cell transplant for acute myeloid leukemia, so the T cells may come from the graft donor.

This chain joins TRBV20-1 and TRBJ2-7, with D unresolved. This CDR3 spans 12 amino acids. V lost 5 bases to trimming and J lost 3 bases, with 11 bases between them. Looked up from germline, CDR1 is DFQATT and CDR2 is SNEGSKA (reference sequence). This chain's CDR3 is CSAGRADYEQYF. The CDR3 DNA follows: TGCAGTGCTGGCCGAGCAGACTACGAGCAGTACTTC.

This clonotype was found a few times. The CDR3 here is CASSYQGQGAALQETQYF. The CDR3 nucleotides are TGTGCCAGCAGTTATCAGGGACAGGGAGCGGCTTTACAAGAGACCCAGTACTTC. The chain has TRBV6-5 and TRBJ2-5, with TRBD1 matching 9 bases. The CDR3 length is 18 residues. Germline V gene data show CDR1 as MNHEY and CDR2 as SVGAGI. V dropped 3 bases and J dropped 2; count of bases not matched to a gene: 13.

The gene calls are TRBV4-3 and TRBJ2-7; 8 positions agree with TRBD1. Trimming took 3 bases from V and 3 from J; bases not matched to a gene: 4. The CDR3 sequence is 14 residues long. Germline values: CDR1 LGHNA, CDR2 YSLEER. Written as DNA, the CDR3 is TGCGCCAGCAGCCATATGGACAGGGACTACGAGCAGTACTTC. Translated, it gives CASSHMDRDYEQYF.

This clonotype was seen once. DNA for the CDR3: TGTGCCAGCAGTTATGGATGGGGCGGGGAGCTGTTTTTT. Protein product: CASSYGWGGELFF. The chain employs TRBV6-2 or TRBV6-3 and TRBJ2-2; D unclear. CDR3 size: 13 residues. CDR1 and CDR2 from the germline V gene are MNHEY and SVGEGT. V was shortened by 3 bases and J by 7 bases, with 9 bases between the two germline ends.

This clonotype has at least ten counts. The genes are TRBV12-3 or TRBV12-4 and TRBJ2-1; no definite D call. V was clipped by 3 bases and J by 2 bases, with 5 bases between them. The CDR3 spans 13 residues. CDR3 loop: CASSFGAYNEQFF. CDR3 sequence (DNA): TGTGCCAGCAGTTTCGGAGCCTACAATGAGCAGTTCTTC.

This clonotype came up a few times. The genes are TRBV7-3 and TRBJ1-1; 8 bases line up with TRBD1. The CDR3 runs 13 residues. V shed 5 bases, J shed 4 bases, and the junction held 3 bases outside the gene matches. The germline V gene has CDR1 SGHTA and CDR2 FQGTGA. In DNA form, the CDR3 reads TGTGCCAGCAGCCAAACAGGGGGCACTGAAGCTTTCTTT. Its protein is CASSQTGGTEAFF.

The sample holds many counts of this clonotype. This chain links TRBV5-1 with TRBJ2-1; no reliable D call. This CDR3 has 16 residues. Germline-derived CDR1 and CDR2 are SGHRS and YFSETQ. V lost 0 bases, J lost 0 bases, and 10 bases lay in between. DNA of the CDR3: TGCGCCAGCAGCTTGGAGCCGTACAGCTCCTACAATGAGCAGTTCTTC. It translates to CASSLEPYSSYNEQFF. The variable domain in full, completed from reference TRBV5-1 and TRBJ2-1, reads KAGVTQTPRYLIKTRGQQVTLSCSPISGHRSVSWYQQTPGQGLQFLFEYFSETQRNKGNFPGRFSGRQFSNSRSEMNVSTLELGDSALYLCASSLEPYSSYNEQFFGPGTRLTVL.

This clonotype was seen a handful of times. This chain joins TRBV7-9 and TRBJ2-3; D tentatively reads TRBD1 or TRBD2 (5 bases each). The CDR3 runs to 14 residues. CDR1 is SEHNR, CDR2 FQNEAQ, per germline (reference sequence). Trimming left V 6 bases short and J 0 bases short, with 10 bases between. The CDR3 bases are TGTGCCAGCAGGTACCGGGACAGCACAGATACGCAGTATTTT. Protein sequence: CASRYRDSTDTQYF.

In its sample, this clonotype was seen a few times. This chain links TRBV7-2 with TRBJ2-5, with 7 bases fitting TRBD1. The CDR3 extends over 15 amino acids. Losses at the gene ends were 2 bases for V and 1 base for J; bases not matched to a gene: 4. The germline V gene encodes CDR1 SGHTA and CDR2 FQGNSA. CDR3 residues: CASSLLTGTQETQYF. CDR3 coding DNA: TGTGCCAGCAGCTTACTGACAGGGACCCAAGAGACCCAGTACTTC.

This chain joins TRBV29-1 and TRBJ2-1, with unresolved D. The V gene lost 5 bases and the J gene lost 6 bases, with 14 bases spanning the gap. Germline values: CDR1 SQVTM, CDR2 ANQGSEA. The CDR3 has 13 residues. In DNA form, the CDR3 reads TGCAGCGTTTGGGCCCAAAAGGTCAATGAGCAGTTCTTC. Its protein product is CSVWAQKVNEQFF.

This clonotype has only a few counts. This chain joins TRBV5-1 and TRBJ1-3, with D perhaps matching TRBD1 (5 bases). CDR1 and CDR2 from the germline V gene are SGHRS and YFSETQ. The CDR3 spans 17 residues. Trimming shortened V by 0 bases and J by 1 base, and 14 bases separated the two germline ends. CDR3 amino acids: CASSLAAAGVSGNTIYF. The CDR3 coding sequence is TGCGCCAGCAGCTTGGCCGCTGCGGGGGTTTCTGGAAACACCATATATTTT.

This clonotype showed up many times. The V call is TRBV12-3 or TRBV12-4, the J call TRBJ2-1, with TRBD1 matching over 7 bases. V gave up 5 bases and J gave up 0 bases; unmatched junction bases: 7. The CDR3 runs to 16 residues. This chain's CDR3 is CASSGDSQPSYNEQFF. The CDR3 DNA is TGTGCCAGCAGTGGGGACAGCCAGCCCTCCTACAATGAGCAGTTCTTC.

In its sample, this clonotype was seen many times. This chain connects TRBV7-8 to TRBJ2-1; 9 nucleotides match TRBD1. Looked up from germline, CDR1 is SGHVS and CDR2 is FQNEAQ. The CDR3 loop spans 16 amino acids. J was trimmed by 8 bases and V by 3 bases; bases with no gene match: 11. CDR3 bases: TGTGCCAGCAGCTTCCCGCACAGGGGGCTTCAGGATGAGCAGTTCTTC. Translation gives CASSFPHRGLQDEQFF.

The chain links TRBV5-1 to TRBJ2-1; perhaps D is TRBD1 or TRBD2 (6 bases each). The length of the CDR3 is 14 residues. Per germline, CDR1 SGHRS and CDR2 YFSETQ. V lost 2 bases and J lost 7, with 13 bases in between. CDR3 nucleotide sequence: TGCGCCAGCAGCTTAGGGGGGCGTGGAAATGAGCAGTTCTTC. Its protein is CASSLGGRGNEQFF.

In this sample, this clonotype turned up a few times. The CDR3 bases are TGCAGCGTGGCCTGGGACAGCCCGCGGGGAGAGACCCAGTACTTC. Encoded protein: CSVAWDSPRGETQYF. The J gene is TRBJ2-5, the V gene TRBV29-1, with D perhaps matching TRBD1 (7 bases). This CDR3 comprises 15 residues. The V and J ends lost 6 bases and 4 bases respectively, with 21 bases between them. CDR1 SQVTM and CDR2 ANQGSEA come from the germline V gene.

This clonotype was observed at least ten times. This chain links TRBV12-3 or TRBV12-4 with TRBJ2-2; D gene uncertain. CDR3 size: 12 residues. The germline V and J ends were trimmed by 8 bases and 7 bases, with 11 bases remaining between them. For the CDR3, the DNA is TGTGCCAGCGGCCATCCGGGCGGGGAGCTGTTTTTT. Its translation: CASGHPGGELFF.

This clonotype was seen only a few times. This chain links TRBV4-3 with TRBJ2-3; no definite D call. CDR3 length: 16 residues. Germline CDR1 reads LGHNA; CDR2 reads YSLEER. Trimming removed 4 bases from V and 0 bases from J, with 14 bases in between. DNA for the CDR3: TGCGCCAGCAGCCTCAACCCCGACGGAAGCACAGATACGCAGTATTTT. Its translation is CASSLNPDGSTDTQYF.

This clonotype was seen ten or more times. The rearrangement links TRBV20-1 to TRBJ2-7, with unresolved D. CDR1 is DFQATT and CDR2 is SNEGSKA in the germline V gene (reference sequence). Trimming removed 7 bases from V and 2 bases from J, with 15 bases in between. The CDR3 has 13 amino acids. The CDR3 nucleotides read TGCAGTGTTTCCGCAGGCCGAGCCTACGAGCAGTACTTC. It translates to CSVSAGRAYEQYF.

This clonotype is a singleton in its sample. The rearrangement links TRBV7-2 to TRBJ2-5; maybe TRBD2 (6 bases). CDR3 size: 14 residues. Looked up from germline, CDR1 is SGHTA and CDR2 is FQGNSA. Trimming removed 5 bases at V and 9 bases at J, with 19 bases between. CDR3 region: CASSGRGLPGAQYF. CDR3 nucleotides: TGTGCCAGCAGCGGGCGGGGTCTCCCGGGGGCCCAGTACTTC.

J is TRBJ1-2 and V is TRBV6-5; tentatively, D is TRBD1 (5 bases). The germline V gene encodes CDR1 MNHEY and CDR2 SVGAGI. The CDR3 totals 15 residues. The V and J ends lost 4 bases and 2 bases respectively, with 14 bases between them. The CDR3 loop is CASSSRTRENYGYTF. In DNA form, the CDR3 reads TGTGCCAGCAGTTCACGGACAAGGGAGAACTATGGCTACACCTTC.

This clonotype was observed at least ten times. This chain joins TRBV25-1 and TRBJ2-5; D gene uncertain. Trimming cost V 3 bases and J 0 bases, with 14 bases left between them. Germline CDR1 reads MGHDK; CDR2 reads SYGVNS. The CDR3 has 16 residues. CDR3 nucleotide sequence: TGTGCCAGCAGTGACCAGAAGATTATGTACCAAGAGACCCAGTACTTC. This translates into CASSDQKIMYQETQYF.

This clonotype was recorded a few times. The V call is TRBV6-5, the J call TRBJ1-3; a weak D match, TRBD1 (5 bases). CDR1 and CDR2 (germline): MNHEY, SVGAGI. This CDR3 spans 16 amino acids. The germline V and J ends were trimmed by 0 bases and 4 bases, with 13 bases remaining between them. DNA for the CDR3: TGTGCCAGCAGTTACTCACCAACAGGTCCGGGAAACACCATATATTTT. Protein: CASSYSPTGPGNTIYF.

This clonotype has more than one count but fewer than ten. V is TRBV14 and J is TRBJ2-7; D remains unclear. This CDR3 region has 15 residues. Per the germline V gene, CDR1 is SGHDN and CDR2 is FVKESK. The V and J ends lost 7 bases and 0 bases respectively, with 16 bases between them. This CDR3 is CASTLGRAPSYEQYF. The CDR3 DNA sequence: TGTGCCAGCACCCTTGGGCGAGCGCCCTCCTACGAGCAGTACTTC. Based on the CDR3 plus reference TRBV14 and TRBJ2-7, the full variable domain is EAGVTQFPSHSVIEKGQTVTLRCDPISGHDNLYWYRRVMGKEIKFLLHFVKESKQDESGMPNNRFLAERTGGTYSTLKVQPAELEDSGVYFCASTLGRAPSYEQYFGPGTRLTVT.

This clonotype was recorded at least ten times. The chain has TRBV9 and TRBJ2-7; 11 positions agree with TRBD1. Germline values: CDR1 SGDLS, CDR2 YYNGEE. The CDR3 sequence is 15 residues long. J was trimmed by 7 bases and V by 3 bases; bases with no gene match: 9. The CDR3 nucleotides read TGTGCCAGCAGCGACTTCGGGACAGGGGGGAATGAGCAGTACTTC. It yields the protein CASSDFGTGGNEQYF.

This clonotype was counted many times. The rearrangement links TRBV5-1 to TRBJ1-1; no reliable D call. Germline V gene sequence: CDR1 SGHRS, CDR2 YFSETQ. Trimming pared 0 bases from V and 0 bases from J, leaving 12 bases between. This CDR3 contains 16 residues. CDR3 sequence reads: CASSLAQVEVNTEAFF. CDR3 nucleotide sequence: TGCGCCAGCAGCTTGGCCCAAGTCGAGGTGAACACTGAAGCTTTCTTT. Drawing the rest from reference TRBV5-1 and TRBJ1-1, the complete variable domain is KAGVTQTPRYLIKTRGQQVTLSCSPISGHRSVSWYQQTPGQGLQFLFEYFSETQRNKGNFPGRFSGRQFSNSRSEMNVSTLELGDSALYLCASSLAQVEVNTEAFFGQGTRLTVV.

There are a few counts of this clonotype. The chain recombines TRBV27 with TRBJ2-5, with D maybe TRBD2 (5 bases). The V gene's germline CDR1 is MNHEY and CDR2 SMNVEV (reference sequence). The CDR3 runs 13 residues. The germline V and J ends were trimmed by 5 bases and 7 bases, with 14 bases remaining between them. CDR3 loop: CASSPTTLATQYF. CDR3 bases: TGTGCCAGCAGTCCGACTACCCTGGCGACCCAGTACTTC.

This chain uses TRBV12-3 or TRBV12-4 with TRBJ2-3; 14 positions agree with TRBD2. V was pared by 0 bases and J by 3 bases, with 5 bases of the junction left unmatched. The CDR3 is 18 residues long. Written as DNA, the CDR3 is TGTGCCAGCAGTTTAGCCTCAAGGACTAGCGGGGGGACAGATACGCAGTATTTT. Translating it yields CASSLASRTSGGTDTQYF.